These 18 T cell receptor beta chains originate from one sample sequenced in a study of shared T cell receptors in the human thymus. The assay was immunoSEQ multiplex PCR, and TCRdb's table has in-frame clones only and misses some. The sample has about 660,000 clones, 88% seen once; the top ten hold around 0.0099%. These data were likewise used in another study, on human thymus T cells.

Specimen: thymocytes. The source of these receptors is a boy less than two years old with a congenital heart defect.

This clone was recorded a few times. The J gene is TRBJ2-7, the V gene TRBV7-9; 12 positions agree with TRBD1. The length of the CDR3 is 19 residues. The V gene's germline CDR1 is SEHNR and CDR2 FQNEAQ (reference sequence). The V and J ends lost 1 base and 0 bases, in that order; junction bases with no gene match: 10. CDR3: CASSLDRRDRGPSSYEQYF. For the CDR3, the DNA is TGTGCCAGCAGCTTAGATCGGCGGGACAGGGGGCCCAGCTCCTACGAGCAGTACTTC.

This chain uses TRBV21-1 with TRBJ2-7; TRBD1, the table's D call, lacks a check against the DNA. TRBV21-1 is given as a pseudogene. CDR3 size: 16 residues. In nucleotides, the CDR3 is TGTGCCAGCAGCAAAGTAGGGGCAGGGGGCCTAATCGAGCAGTACTTC. It translates to CASSKVGAGGLIEQYF.

The chain recombines TRBV7-2 with TRBJ1-5; D uncertain. The CDR3 sequence is 16 residues long. Per the germline V gene, CDR1 is SGHTA and CDR2 is FQGNSA. V shed 1 base and J shed 2 bases, with 12 bases lying between them. The CDR3 DNA reads as TGTGCCAGCAGCTTAGATGGGCCAGTGGGCAATCAGCCCCAGCATTTT. Its translation: CASSLDGPVGNQPQHF.

V and J are TRBV29-1 and TRBJ2-3; 9 positions match TRBD2. The junction had 12 bases not matched to a gene; V was cut back by 1 base and J by 4 bases. CDR1 SQVTM and CDR2 ANQGSEA come from the germline V gene. This CDR3 comprises 17 residues. In DNA form, the CDR3 reads TGCAGCGTTGAAGGCCTCCTGACTAGCGGAATATCAGATACGCAGTATTTT. As protein: CSVEGLLTSGISDTQYF.

V gene TRBV4-1 combines with J gene TRBJ2-1, with TRBD2 matching 8 bases. Germline loops: CDR1 MGHRA, CDR2 YSYEKL. The CDR3 extends over 17 amino acids. Trimming removed 4 bases from V and 6 bases from J; junction bases left unmatched: 14. The CDR3 region has the DNA TGCGCCAGCAGCCCCGAAAGGTCCGGGAGGGTTAGCAATGAGCAGTTCTTC. It encodes CASSPERSGRVSNEQFF.

This clone was counted once. The rearrangement joins TRBV13 to TRBJ2-3; D gene uncertain. The CDR3 extends over 12 amino acids. Trimming pared 5 bases from V and 4 bases from J, leaving 7 bases between. In germline, CDR1 is PRHDT, CDR2 FYEKMQ (reference sequence). For the CDR3, the DNA is TGTGCCAGCAGCCACTCTTCAGATACGCAGTATTTT. Protein product: CASSHSSDTQYF.

The rearrangement uses TRBV6-1 and TRBJ1-1, with TRBD1 identical over 7 bases. Trimming cost V 4 bases and J 5 bases; bases outside gene matches: 10. CDR3 size: 15 residues. Germline V gives CDR1 MNHNS, CDR2 SASEGT. CDR3 residues: CASSGENRGRTEAFF. In nucleotides, the CDR3 is TGTGCCAGCAGTGGTGAAAACAGGGGAAGGACTGAAGCTTTCTTT.

This clone has a single count. The chain has TRBV28 and TRBJ1-5; 8 bases agree with TRBD1. The trim removed 3 bases at V and 11 bases at J, leaving 12 bases unmatched. Germline V gives CDR1 MDHEN, CDR2 SYDVKM. The CDR3 has 15 residues. CDR3: CASSLLGGVDRAQHF. For the CDR3, the DNA is TGTGCCAGCAGTTTGCTAGGGGGGGTGGACAGGGCCCAGCATTTT.

V and J are TRBV25-1 and TRBJ2-5; D perhaps matches TRBD2 (6 bases). This CDR3 contains 17 residues. The V end was cut by 1 base, the J end by 1 base, with 16 bases between. Germline values: CDR1 MGHDK, CDR2 SYGVNS. CDR3: CASSELSGGSLQETQYF. As DNA, the CDR3 is TGTGCCAGCAGTGAATTGTCTGGGGGGTCCCTCCAAGAGACCCAGTACTTC.

The gene calls are TRBV6-6 and TRBJ2-5, with 10 bases identical to TRBD2. V dropped 2 bases and J dropped 3; count of bases not matched to a gene: 3. The CDR3 consists of 15 residues. Germline CDR1 and CDR2: MNHNY and SVGAGI (reference sequence). CDR3 protein: CASSYRLAGEETQYF. The DNA of the CDR3 is TGTGCCAGCAGTTACAGGCTAGCGGGAGAAGAGACCCAGTACTTC.

This chain joins TRBV5-4 and TRBJ2-7; 7 bases agree with TRBD2. The CDR3 is 15 residues long. The germline CDR1 and CDR2 sequences are SGHNT and YYREEE (reference sequence). The ends lost 4 bases at V and 4 bases at J; junction bases unmatched: 11. CDR3 sequence: CASSQRGGLGYEQYF. The DNA for the CDR3 is TGTGCCAGCAGCCAAAGGGGAGGGCTGGGATACGAGCAGTACTTC.

This chain uses TRBV12-5 with TRBJ2-7; TRBD2 matches 7 bases. Germline assignment: CDR1 LGHNT and CDR2 FRNRAP. V shed 0 bases, J shed 7 bases, and the junction held 12 bases outside the gene matches. The CDR3 runs to 16 residues. DNA of the CDR3: TGTGCTAGTGGTTTGGTAGTAGCGGGCTGTACGGGGGAGCAGTACTTC. Encoded protein: CASGLVVAGCTGEQYF.

The chain is built from TRBV2 and TRBJ2-2, with TRBD2 as a possible D gene (6 bases). V was clipped by 8 bases and J by 8 bases, with 18 bases between them. Germline CDR1 and CDR2: SNHLY and FYNNEI. This CDR3 contains 14 residues. The chain's CDR3 is CASELAPMMGELFF. The CDR3 nucleotides read TGTGCCAGCGAGCTAGCGCCTATGATGGGGGAGCTGTTTTTT.

This clone appeared a few times. The chain joins TRBV7-8 to TRBJ2-5, with D possibly being TRBD2 (5 bases). The V end was cut by 7 bases, the J end by 7 bases, with 7 bases between. CDR1 and CDR2 from the germline V gene are SGHVS and FQNEAQ. The CDR3 has 10 amino acids. In DNA form, the CDR3 reads TGTGCCAGCACACGGGGGACCCAGTACTTC. Its translation is CASTRGTQYF.

Only one count was recorded for this clone. The chain links TRBV14 to TRBJ2-2; 15 nucleotides agree with TRBD2. The germline gives CDR1 SGHDN, CDR2 FVKESK. This CDR3 has 23 residues. With 1 base clipped from V and 2 bases from J, the junction kept 17 bases outside the gene matches. CDR3 sequence (DNA): TGTGCCAGCAGCCAAGGGGGGACAGGAGAAGGACTAGCGGGAGGGGAAAACACCGGGGAGCTGTTTTTT. It specifies CASSQGGTGEGLAGGENTGELFF.

This clone was detected a few times. The gene calls are TRBV30 and TRBJ2-7; tentative D call: TRBD2 (5 bases). CDR1 and CDR2 (germline): GTSNPN, SVGIG (reference sequence). The V end lost 1 base, the J end lost 5 bases, and 12 bases lay between the germline ends. The length of the CDR3 is 13 residues. CDR3 amino acids: CAWSEGVRDEQYF. CDR3 DNA sequence: TGTGCCTGGAGTGAGGGAGTTAGGGACGAGCAGTACTTC.

The V and J genes are TRBV4-1 and TRBJ2-7; tentative D call: TRBD1 (6 bases). Germline loops: CDR1 MGHRA, CDR2 YSYEKL. This CDR3 region has 14 residues. Trimming left V 0 bases short and J 9 bases short, with 15 bases between. CDR3 residues: CASSQERDTVAQYF. For the CDR3, the DNA is TGCGCCAGCAGCCAAGAACGGGACACCGTCGCGCAGTACTTC.

This chain connects TRBV29-1 to TRBJ2-7, with 12 positions matching TRBD1. The germline V gene encodes CDR1 SQVTM and CDR2 ANQGSEA. This CDR3 comprises 16 residues. Germline trimming cut 5 bases from V and 11 bases from J; bases unmatched to any gene: 19. For the CDR3, the DNA is TGCAGCGTTAAGGGGGGCAGGGCGGGACAGGGGGCTTCGGAGTACTTC. Translated, it gives CSVKGGRAGQGASEYF.